This is a list of T cell receptor beta chains from one sample in a study of blood T cells in healthy people across ages. TCRdb redid the calling of the 5' RACE reads with MiXCR, one entry per CDR3 protein. The sample carries roughly 1,800,000 distinct CDR3 sequences, roughly 49% recorded once. Sequencing was performed on blood. The receptors were gathered from a woman between 40 and 55 years old in good health. Each CDR3 is given with its conserved first and last residue. Fields, in order: V gene, D gene, J gene, clone size, CDR3 protein, CDR3 DNA. D genes are given only for firm matches. Clone size, where shown, is once, few, many, or a class for clones that have expanded.

TRBV4-2,TRBD1,TRBJ2-5,once,CASSQVVAGGPETQNF,TGTGCCAGCAGCCAAGTGGTAGCAGGGGGCCCGGAGACCCAGAACTTC
TRBV6-5,NA,TRBJ1-2,NA,CASSYSAGPEGYTF,TGTGCCAGCAGTTACTCGGCTGGGCCGGAGGGCTACACCTTC
TRBV6-1,NA,TRBJ2-3,NA,CASSERPDPLDPDTQYF,TGTGCCAGCAGTGAACGGCCGGACCCTCTAGATCCAGATACGCAGTATTTT
TRBV27,TRBD1,TRBJ1-5,once,CASSYKTGVDQPQHF,TGTGCCAGCAGTTATAAAACAGGGGTGGATCAGCCCCAGCATTTT
TRBV15,TRBD1,TRBJ2-7,NA,CATSRGQGGYEQYF,TGTGCCACCAGCAGAGGACAGGGTGGCTACGAGCAGTACTTC
TRBV15,NA,TRBJ2-1,NA,CATSRGPGYNEQFF,TGTGCCACCAGCAGAGGGCCAGGGTACAATGAGCAGTTCTTC
TRBV20-1,NA,TRBJ2-5,NA,CSAGGRRTQETQYF,TGCAGTGCTGGTGGACGGAGAACTCAAGAGACCCAGTACTTC
TRBV6-2/TRBV6-3,NA,TRBJ2-1,few,CASSGHEQFF,TGTGCCAGCAGTGGGCATGAGCAGTTCTTC
TRBV20-1,NA,TRBJ2-5,NA,CSASRGGRQTQYF,TGCAGTGCCTCCCGGGGAGGAAGGCAGACCCAGTACTTC
TRBV9,TRBD1,TRBJ1-4,few,CASSVGQGGEKLFF,TGTGCCAGCAGCGTGGGTCAGGGGGGCGAAAAACTGTTTTTT
TRBV5-1,NA,TRBJ2-1,NA,CASSPFTGTPYNEQFF,TGCGCCAGCAGCCCATTTACCGGGACACCTTACAATGAGCAGTTCTTC
TRBV28,NA,TRBJ1-5,few,CASSERTWGGNQPQHF,TGTGCCAGCAGTGAGAGGACGTGGGGGGGCAATCAGCCCCAGCATTTT
TRBV7-9,TRBD2,TRBJ2-3,NA,CASSLRVGLADPRSTDTQYF,TGTGCCAGCAGCTTGAGGGTGGGACTAGCGGACCCTCGGAGCACAGATACGCAGTATTTT
TRBV20-1,NA,TRBJ1-6,few,CSASSGSPLHF,TGCAGTGCTAGTTCAGGCTCACCCCTCCACTTT
TRBV28,TRBD2,TRBJ2-7,few,CASTLRSGGVYEQYF,TGTGCCAGCACCCTGCGAAGCGGGGGGGTCTACGAGCAGTACTTC
TRBV11-1,NA,TRBJ2-7,NA,CASSLEQEAYEQYF,TGTGCCAGCAGCTTAGAACAGGAGGCCTACGAGCAGTACTTC
TRBV7-2,NA,TRBJ1-4,NA,CASSRPGATNEKLFF,TGTGCCAGCAGCCGTCCGGGGGCAACTAATGAAAAACTGTTTTTT
TRBV4-3,TRBD1,TRBJ2-3,NA,CASSSTGTGNADTQYF,TGCGCCAGCAGCTCCACCGGGACAGGGAACGCAGATACGCAGTATTTT
TRBV4-3,NA,TRBJ1-4,NA,CASSQDLSVTAATNEKLFF,TGCGCCAGCAGCCAAGATCTCTCGGTAACGGCAGCTACTAATGAAAAACTGTTTTTT
TRBV29-1,TRBD1,TRBJ2-5,NA,CSVDHGTVIQETQYF,TGCAGCGTTGACCACGGGACAGTCATCCAAGAGACCCAGTACTTC
TRBV7-8,NA,TRBJ2-1,NA,CASSITGLSAHNEQFF,TGTGCCAGCAGCATTACGGGACTTTCGGCCCACAATGAGCAGTTCTTC
TRBV28,TRBD1,TRBJ2-2,NA,CASRRQGAPGELFF,TGTGCCAGCAGAAGACAGGGGGCCCCCGGGGAGCTGTTTTTT
TRBV7-9,NA,TRBJ2-5,few,CASSSEQGVETQYF,TGTGCCAGCAGCTCAGAACAGGGTGTGGAGACCCAGTACTTC
TRBV20-1,NA,TRBJ2-5,NA,CSGPALGGHTYQETQNF,TGCAGCGGCCCGGCCCTCGGTGGACACACGTACCAAGAGACCCAGAACTTC
TRBV9,NA,TRBJ2-7,NA,CASSGHRASSYEQYF,TGTGCCAGCAGCGGTCACAGGGCAAGCTCCTACGAGCAGTACTTC
TRBV7-2,TRBD1,TRBJ2-3,NA,CASQGQGLTDTQYF,TGTGCCAGCCAGGGACAGGGGCTCACAGATACGCAGTATTTT
TRBV27,NA,TRBJ1-1,NA,CASSLLWTTEAFF,TGTGCCAGCAGTTTACTGTGGACGACTGAAGCTTTCTTT
TRBV20-1,NA,TRBJ2-5,few,CSALLWGAPKETQYF,TGCAGTGCTCTACTATGGGGGGCGCCCAAAGAGACCCAGTACTTC
TRBV20-1,TRBD1,TRBJ2-5,NA,CSARDPGQGRYEQYF,TGCAGTGCTAGAGATCCGGGACAGGGTCGTTATGAGCAGTACTTC
TRBV2,NA,TRBJ2-7,NA,CASSEALRGSYEQYF,TGTGCCAGCAGTGAAGCGCTTCGGGGCTCCTACGAGCAGTACTTC
TRBV20-1,NA,TRBJ1-5,few,CSARDWEPGPRDNRHF,TGCAGTGCTAGAGATTGGGAGCCAGGTCCCCGTGACAATAGGCATTTT
TRBV6-6,NA,TRBJ2-1,few,CASTRGASGEQFF,TGTGCCAGCACCCGGGGGGCTAGCGGTGAGCAGTTCTTC